This paragraph reports one T cell receptor (beta chain). Its specificity is not known. The CDR3 is 16 residues long. Germline V gene lookup returns CDR1 SGHTA and CDR2 FQGNSA. The V gene lost 4 bases and the J gene lost 3 bases, with 19 bases spanning the gap. 5'RACE primed from the constant segment yielded TCR alpha and TCR beta cDNA libraries bearing sample barcodes and UMIs. MiXCR, applied by TCRdb to the 5' RACE reads, yields one record per CDR3 protein. The data hold about 170,000 distinct CDR3 sequences, with 13% observed a single time. This sample was included in a study of T-cell memory formation after mild COVID-19. Whole-study findings and limits: A second wave expanding day 15 to 37 was CD4+-biased; contracting clones were balanced. Pre-infection memory harbored some responding clones, suggesting cross-reactive memory joined. Among contracting clones, CD4+ were mainly CM/EM and CD8+ enriched in EMRA.

This sequence originates from a man in his late teens or twenties who had mild COVID-19 (a few samples of this study predate the infection). Cell type and time point are not known. The specimen sequenced was PBMCs or a T cell subset sorted from them (not recorded which). The V gene is TRBV7-2, the J gene TRBJ2-7; D is unresolved. The CDR3 DNA follows: TGTGCCAGCAGCTCCGAAGTCGATCTTAGAGACTACGAGCAGTACTTC. This gives the protein CASSSEVDLRDYEQYF.